These T cell receptor beta chains were read from a single sample in a study of T-cell reconstitution after alpha-beta-depleted transplantation in children. TCRdb re-derived calls from the PCR reads in MiXCR, one entry per CDR3 protein. The sample carries approximately 590,000 distinct CDR3 sequences, 8% to 11% recorded once. The source material was PBMCs from the stem cell graft donor, sampled from the stem cell graft. Source of these receptors: a human donor who donated a stem cell graft to a child with acute myeloid leukemia. Each CDR3 is given with its conserved first and last residue. A D gene is named only where the DNA matches it firmly. Part of the rows lack a size; the others show once, few, many or a class for expanded clones.

j_call: TRBJ1-1
clone_size: few
d_call: .
cdr3_length: 15
v_call: TRBV7-9
cdr3_aa: CASSLVQGKNTEAFF
cdr3_nt: TGTGCCAGCAGCTTAGTCCAGGGAAAGAACACTGAAGCTTTCTTT

j_call: TRBJ1-6
clone_size: many
d_call: .
cdr3_length: 13
v_call: TRBV5-1
cdr3_aa: CASRGAWNSPLHF
cdr3_nt: TGCGCCAGCCGGGGGGCGTGGAATTCACCCCTCCACTTT

j_call: TRBJ2-7
clone_size: many
d_call: .
cdr3_length: 16
v_call: TRBV28
cdr3_aa: CASSLWGLGSSYEQYF
cdr3_nt: TGTGCCAGCAGTTTATGGGGACTCGGCTCCTCCTACGAGCAGTACTTC

j_call: TRBJ1-5
clone_size: many
d_call: .
cdr3_length: 12
v_call: TRBV7-9
cdr3_aa: CASSLGVSAQHF
cdr3_nt: TGTGCCAGCAGCTTAGGCGTATCAGCCCAGCATTTT

j_call: TRBJ2-1
clone_size: .
d_call: .
cdr3_length: 13
v_call: TRBV7-9
cdr3_aa: CASSLVAESEQFF
cdr3_nt: TGTGCCAGCAGCTTAGTTGCGGAGAGTGAGCAGTTCTTC

j_call: TRBJ2-5
clone_size: many
d_call: TRBD1
cdr3_length: 13
v_call: TRBV4-1
cdr3_aa: CASSVQGVETQYF
cdr3_nt: TGCGCCAGCAGCGTACAGGGGGTAGAGACCCAGTACTTC

j_call: TRBJ2-1
clone_size: few
d_call: .
cdr3_length: 15
v_call: TRBV28
cdr3_aa: CASSLYNRGGREQFF
cdr3_nt: TGTGCCAGCAGTTTATATAACAGGGGAGGGCGCGAGCAGTTCTTC

j_call: TRBJ2-7
clone_size: many
d_call: TRBD1
cdr3_length: 14
v_call: TRBV5-1
cdr3_aa: CASSSDRGGGEQYF
cdr3_nt: TGCGCCAGCAGCTCGGACAGGGGTGGAGGTGAGCAGTACTTC

j_call: TRBJ2-1
clone_size: many
d_call: .
cdr3_length: 12
v_call: TRBV7-8
cdr3_aa: CASSSPYNEQFF
cdr3_nt: TGTGCCAGCAGCTCCCCCTACAATGAGCAGTTCTTC

j_call: TRBJ2-1
clone_size: .
d_call: TRBD2
cdr3_length: 15
v_call: TRBV20-1
cdr3_aa: CSAPGLAGGPGEQFF
cdr3_nt: TGCAGTGCCCCGGGACTAGCGGGAGGGCCAGGTGAGCAGTTCTTC

j_call: TRBJ2-3
clone_size: many
d_call: TRBD1
cdr3_length: 17
v_call: TRBV5-1
cdr3_aa: CASTHDRGTSSTDTQYF
cdr3_nt: TGCGCCAGCACCCATGACAGGGGAACGTCTAGCACAGATACGCAGTATTTT

j_call: TRBJ1-5
clone_size: .
d_call: TRBD1
cdr3_length: 16
v_call: TRBV6-2/TRBV6-3
cdr3_aa: CASSDSTGVSNQPQHF
cdr3_nt: TGTGCCAGCAGCGATTCCACAGGGGTGAGCAATCAGCCCCAGCATTTT

j_call: TRBJ1-2
clone_size: many
d_call: .
cdr3_length: 17
v_call: TRBV4-3
cdr3_aa: CASSQDSSGQTNYGYTF
cdr3_nt: TGCGCCAGCAGCCAAGATTCATCAGGGCAGACCAACTATGGCTACACCTTC

j_call: TRBJ1-1
clone_size: .
d_call: .
cdr3_length: 16
v_call: TRBV20-1
cdr3_aa: CSAMGGRLGVNTEAFF
cdr3_nt: TGCAGTGCTATGGGGGGGCGTCTAGGAGTGAACACTGAAGCTTTCTTT

j_call: TRBJ1-1
clone_size: .
d_call: .
cdr3_length: 13
v_call: TRBV20-1
cdr3_aa: CSASAGPNTEAFF
cdr3_nt: TGCAGTGCTAGTGCAGGGCCGAACACTGAAGCTTTCTTT

j_call: TRBJ2-5
clone_size: .
d_call: .
cdr3_length: 13
v_call: TRBV7-2
cdr3_aa: CASSLVPKETQYF
cdr3_nt: TGTGCCAGCAGCTTAGTGCCCAAGGAGACCCAGTACTTC

j_call: TRBJ2-7
clone_size: few
d_call: TRBD2
cdr3_length: 13
v_call: TRBV15
cdr3_aa: CATSREALYEQYF
cdr3_nt: TGTGCCACCAGCCGGGAGGCACTCTACGAGCAGTACTTC

j_call: TRBJ2-7
clone_size: .
d_call: .
cdr3_length: 15
v_call: TRBV2
cdr3_aa: CASSESLAKGYEQYF
cdr3_nt: TGTGCCAGCAGTGAAAGCCTAGCCAAAGGCTACGAGCAGTACTTC

j_call: TRBJ2-3
clone_size: .
d_call: .
cdr3_length: 16
v_call: TRBV24-1
cdr3_aa: CATSDFGGVGGDTQYF
cdr3_nt: TGTGCCACCAGTGATTTTGGGGGAGTCGGTGGAGATACGCAGTATTTT

j_call: TRBJ2-2
clone_size: .
d_call: .
cdr3_length: 17
v_call: TRBV7-2
cdr3_aa: CASSLAGRGVSTGELFF
cdr3_nt: TGTGCCAGCAGCTTAGCGGGGAGGGGGGTGTCCACCGGGGAGCTGTTTTTT

j_call: TRBJ1-1
clone_size: few
d_call: .
cdr3_length: 13
v_call: TRBV25-1
cdr3_aa: CASAGGSLVRAFF
cdr3_nt: TGTGCCAGCGCCGGGGGCAGTTTAGTGAGAGCTTTCTTT

j_call: TRBJ2-1
clone_size: many
d_call: TRBD2
cdr3_length: 16
v_call: TRBV27
cdr3_aa: CASSLPTSGRGNEQFF
cdr3_nt: TGTGCCAGCAGTTTACCGACTAGCGGGAGGGGAAATGAGCAGTTCTTC

j_call: TRBJ2-7
clone_size: .
d_call: .
cdr3_length: 13
v_call: TRBV12-3/TRBV12-4
cdr3_aa: CASSPYRDREQYF
cdr3_nt: TGTGCCAGCAGTCCCTACAGGGACCGCGAGCAGTACTTC

j_call: TRBJ1-6
clone_size: .
d_call: .
cdr3_length: 15
v_call: TRBV25-1
cdr3_aa: CASSEQGIANSPLHF
cdr3_nt: TGTGCCAGCAGTGAACAGGGAATCGCGAATTCACCCCTCCACTTT

j_call: TRBJ1-4
clone_size: .
d_call: TRBD1
cdr3_length: 17
v_call: TRBV29-1
cdr3_aa: CSVRGTETQWTNEKLFF
cdr3_nt: TGCAGCGTGAGGGGGACAGAAACGCAATGGACTAATGAAAAACTGTTTTTT

j_call: TRBJ2-1
clone_size: .
d_call: .
cdr3_length: 13
v_call: TRBV30
cdr3_aa: CAWTELSLDEQFF
cdr3_nt: TGTGCCTGGACAGAACTATCCTTGGATGAGCAGTTCTTC

j_call: TRBJ2-1
clone_size: few
d_call: .
cdr3_length: 14
v_call: TRBV5-1
cdr3_aa: CASSRAALYNEQFF
cdr3_nt: TGCGCCAGCAGCCGGGCAGCTTTATACAATGAGCAGTTCTTC

j_call: TRBJ2-1
clone_size: few
d_call: TRBD1
cdr3_length: 18
v_call: TRBV7-9
cdr3_aa: CASSSDGRGRQGNNEQFF
cdr3_nt: TGTGCCAGCAGCTCCGACGGGCGAGGGAGACAGGGGAACAATGAGCAGTTCTTC

j_call: TRBJ1-1
clone_size: few
d_call: .
cdr3_length: 15
v_call: TRBV5-1
cdr3_aa: CASSLGSTGGTEAFF
cdr3_nt: TGCGCCAGCAGCTTGGGGTCTACAGGAGGCACTGAAGCTTTCTTT

j_call: TRBJ2-1
clone_size: .
d_call: .
cdr3_length: 15
v_call: TRBV25-1
cdr3_aa: CASSETGFSYNEQFF
cdr3_nt: TGTGCCAGCAGTGAGACGGGGTTCTCCTACAATGAGCAGTTCTTC

j_call: TRBJ1-5
clone_size: .
d_call: .
cdr3_length: 14
v_call: TRBV7-8
cdr3_aa: CASSLFRLRGPQHF
cdr3_nt: TGTGCCAGCAGCTTATTTAGGTTACGCGGGCCCCAGCATTTT

j_call: TRBJ1-2
clone_size: few
d_call: .
cdr3_length: 11
v_call: TRBV18
cdr3_aa: CASSDGYGYTF
cdr3_nt: TGTGCCAGCTCAGACGGCTATGGCTACACCTTC

j_call: TRBJ2-3
clone_size: .
d_call: .
cdr3_length: 14
v_call: TRBV7-2
cdr3_aa: CASSFDTARDTQYF
cdr3_nt: TGTGCCAGCAGCTTTGACACGGCCCGAGATACGCAGTATTTT

j_call: TRBJ2-1
clone_size: many
d_call: TRBD2
cdr3_length: 16
v_call: TRBV20-1
cdr3_aa: CSARDRTSGNYNEQFF
cdr3_nt: TGCAGTGCTAGAGATAGGACTAGCGGGAACTACAATGAGCAGTTCTTC

j_call: TRBJ1-1
clone_size: few
d_call: TRBD1
cdr3_length: 17
v_call: TRBV6-5
cdr3_aa: CASSYSGQGADGTEAFF
cdr3_nt: TGTGCCAGCAGTTACTCCGGGCAGGGGGCGGACGGCACTGAAGCTTTCTTT

j_call: TRBJ1-6
clone_size: many
d_call: .
cdr3_length: 15
v_call: TRBV7-8
cdr3_aa: CASSSREQYNSPLHF
cdr3_nt: TGTGCCAGCAGCTCTCGGGAACAGTATAATTCACCCCTCCACTTT

j_call: TRBJ2-1
clone_size: .
d_call: TRBD2
cdr3_length: 14
v_call: TRBV6-1
cdr3_aa: CAFGLAGLSRRQFF
cdr3_nt: TGTGCCTTCGGACTAGCGGGACTTTCTAGGAGGCAGTTCTTC

j_call: TRBJ2-7
clone_size: many
d_call: TRBD2
cdr3_length: 14
v_call: TRBV13
cdr3_aa: CASSLGLARDEQYF
cdr3_nt: TGTGCCAGCAGCTTAGGACTAGCGAGAGACGAGCAGTACTTC

j_call: TRBJ2-1
clone_size: .
d_call: TRBD1
cdr3_length: 19
v_call: TRBV3-1
cdr3_aa: CALRYTGTGGVWDNHEQFF
cdr3_nt: TGTGCCCTCAGATATACCGGGACAGGGGGGGTGTGGGACAACCATGAGCAGTTCTTC

j_call: TRBJ2-7
clone_size: few
d_call: TRBD2
cdr3_length: 15
v_call: TRBV4-3
cdr3_aa: CASSQALGGGYEQYF
cdr3_nt: TGCGCCAGCAGCCAAGCCCTCGGGGGGGGCTACGAGCAGTACTTC

j_call: TRBJ2-2
clone_size: .
d_call: TRBD2
cdr3_length: 17
v_call: TRBV6-5
cdr3_aa: CASSFRTSGTNTGELFF
cdr3_nt: TGTGCCAGCAGTTTCCGGACTAGCGGGACGAACACCGGGGAGCTGTTTTTT

j_call: TRBJ2-5
clone_size: many
d_call: TRBD2
cdr3_length: 17
v_call: TRBV7-2
cdr3_aa: CASSSNTLAGFSETQYF
cdr3_nt: TGTGCCAGCAGCTCAAACACGTTAGCGGGATTTTCAGAGACCCAGTACTTC

j_call: TRBJ2-5
clone_size: few
d_call: TRBD1
cdr3_length: 16
v_call: TRBV28
cdr3_aa: CASSLSGQGIQETQYF
cdr3_nt: TGTGCCAGCAGTTTATCGGGACAGGGGATCCAAGAGACCCAGTACTTC

j_call: TRBJ1-5
clone_size: many
d_call: TRBD1
cdr3_length: 13
v_call: TRBV29-1
cdr3_aa: CSDPGQGDQPQHF
cdr3_nt: TGCAGCGATCCGGGACAGGGGGATCAGCCCCAGCATTTT

j_call: TRBJ2-1
clone_size: many
d_call: TRBD2
cdr3_length: 14
v_call: TRBV11-3
cdr3_aa: CASSFSGRLNEQSF
cdr3_nt: TGTGCCAGCAGCTTTAGCGGGAGATTGAATGAGCAGTCCTTC

j_call: TRBJ2-1
clone_size: .
d_call: TRBD2
cdr3_length: 14
v_call: TRBV20-1
cdr3_aa: CSASKREFHNEQFF
cdr3_nt: TGCAGTGCTAGTAAGCGGGAGTTCCACAATGAGCAGTTCTTC

j_call: TRBJ1-4
clone_size: many
d_call: TRBD1
cdr3_length: 14
v_call: TRBV28
cdr3_aa: CASSGQGPNEKLFF
cdr3_nt: TGTGCCAGCAGCGGACAGGGGCCCAATGAAAAACTGTTTTTT

j_call: TRBJ2-1
clone_size: .
d_call: TRBD2
cdr3_length: 12
v_call: TRBV20-1
cdr3_aa: CSANGREYEQFF
cdr3_nt: TGCAGTGCTAACGGGAGGGAGTATGAGCAGTTCTTC

j_call: TRBJ2-1
clone_size: many
d_call: .
cdr3_length: 11
v_call: TRBV20-1
cdr3_aa: CSARSSNEQFF
cdr3_nt: TGCAGTGCTAGAAGTAGTAATGAGCAGTTCTTC

j_call: TRBJ1-5
clone_size: .
d_call: .
cdr3_length: 16
v_call: TRBV11-2
cdr3_aa: CASSLGRDISNQPQHF
cdr3_nt: TGTGCCAGCAGCTTAGGTAGGGACATTAGCAATCAGCCCCAGCATTTT

j_call: TRBJ1-3
clone_size: few
d_call: .
cdr3_length: 14
v_call: TRBV12-3/TRBV12-4
cdr3_aa: CASSLSRPGDTIYF
cdr3_nt: TGTGCCAGCAGTTTAAGTCGGCCCGGGGACACCATATATTTT

j_call: TRBJ1-1
clone_size: few
d_call: .
cdr3_length: 12
v_call: TRBV29-1
cdr3_aa: CSAWGVDTEAFF
cdr3_nt: TGCAGCGCCTGGGGTGTCGACACTGAAGCTTTCTTT

j_call: TRBJ2-3
clone_size: many
d_call: TRBD2
cdr3_length: 17
v_call: TRBV25-1
cdr3_aa: CASSDPPLAGGPVTQYF
cdr3_nt: TGTGCCAGCAGTGACCCCCCACTAGCGGGAGGCCCTGTTACGCAGTATTTT

j_call: TRBJ1-3
clone_size: few
d_call: .
cdr3_length: 13
v_call: TRBV30
cdr3_aa: CAWTRVGGNTIYF
cdr3_nt: TGTGCCTGGACCCGGGTGGGAGGAAACACCATATATTTT

j_call: TRBJ1-2
clone_size: .
d_call: .
cdr3_length: 13
v_call: TRBV6-6
cdr3_aa: CASRMGDGYGYTF
cdr3_nt: TGTGCCAGCAGAATGGGGGACGGCTATGGCTACACCTTC

j_call: TRBJ2-7
clone_size: .
d_call: .
cdr3_length: 12
v_call: TRBV29-1
cdr3_aa: CSVTGASYEQYF
cdr3_nt: TGCAGCGTAACCGGGGCTTCCTACGAGCAGTACTTC

j_call: TRBJ2-1
clone_size: many
d_call: .
cdr3_length: 12
v_call: TRBV29-1
cdr3_aa: CSVARGSGEQFF
cdr3_nt: TGCAGCGTGGCTCGGGGCTCCGGTGAGCAGTTCTTC

j_call: TRBJ2-3
clone_size: many
d_call: .
cdr3_length: 14
v_call: TRBV28
cdr3_aa: CASSLYQGTDTQYF
cdr3_nt: TGTGCCAGCAGTTTATACCAGGGGACAGATACGCAGTATTTT

j_call: TRBJ2-3
clone_size: many
d_call: .
cdr3_length: 15
v_call: TRBV12-3/TRBV12-4
cdr3_aa: CASSQLGSGTDTQYF
cdr3_nt: TGTGCCAGCAGCCAACTAGGATCGGGCACAGATACGCAGTATTTT

j_call: TRBJ2-6
clone_size: many
d_call: .
cdr3_length: 15
v_call: TRBV5-1
cdr3_aa: CASSSGGTGANVLTF
cdr3_nt: TGTGCCAGCAGTTCCGGGGGTACCGGGGCCAACGTCCTGACTTTC